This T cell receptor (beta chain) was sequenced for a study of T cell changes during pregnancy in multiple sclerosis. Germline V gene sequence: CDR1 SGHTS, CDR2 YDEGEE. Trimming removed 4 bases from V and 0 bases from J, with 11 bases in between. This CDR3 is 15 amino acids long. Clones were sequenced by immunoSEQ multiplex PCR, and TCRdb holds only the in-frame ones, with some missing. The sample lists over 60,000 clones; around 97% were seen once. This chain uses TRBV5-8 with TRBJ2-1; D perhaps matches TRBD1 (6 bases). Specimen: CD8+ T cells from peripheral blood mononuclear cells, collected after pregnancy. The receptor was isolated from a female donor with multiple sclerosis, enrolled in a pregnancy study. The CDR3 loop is CASSITGNSYNEQFF. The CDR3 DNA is TGTGCCAGCAGCATAACAGGGAACTCCTACAATGAGCAGTTCTTC.